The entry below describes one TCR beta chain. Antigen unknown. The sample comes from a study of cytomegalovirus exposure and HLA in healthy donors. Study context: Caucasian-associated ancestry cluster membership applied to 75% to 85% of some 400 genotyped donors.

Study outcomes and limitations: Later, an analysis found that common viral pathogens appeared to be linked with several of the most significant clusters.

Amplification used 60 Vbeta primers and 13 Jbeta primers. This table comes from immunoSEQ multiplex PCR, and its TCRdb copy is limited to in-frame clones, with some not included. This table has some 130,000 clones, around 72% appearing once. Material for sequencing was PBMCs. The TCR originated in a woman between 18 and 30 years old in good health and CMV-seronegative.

CDR3 coding DNA: TGTGCCATGGCGGCTAGCGCAGCGGGTGAGCAGTTCTTC. Its protein is CAMAASAAGEQFF. The chain carries TRBV10-3 and TRBJ2-1; D may be TRBD2 (6 bases). The CDR3 has 13 amino acids. Germline V gives CDR1 ENHRY, CDR2 SYGVKD. V gave up 9 bases and J gave up 9 bases, with 18 bases separating them.